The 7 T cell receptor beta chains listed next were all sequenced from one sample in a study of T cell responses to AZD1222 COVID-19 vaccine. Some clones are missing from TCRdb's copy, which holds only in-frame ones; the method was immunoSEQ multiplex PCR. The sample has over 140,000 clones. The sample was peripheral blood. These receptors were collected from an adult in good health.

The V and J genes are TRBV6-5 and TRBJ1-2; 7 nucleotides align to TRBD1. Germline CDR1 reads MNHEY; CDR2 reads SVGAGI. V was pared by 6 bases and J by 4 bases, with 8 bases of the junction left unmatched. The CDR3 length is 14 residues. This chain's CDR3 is CASRPTGAGYGYTF. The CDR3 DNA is TGTGCCAGCAGACCCACAGGGGCGGGCTATGGCTACACCTTC.

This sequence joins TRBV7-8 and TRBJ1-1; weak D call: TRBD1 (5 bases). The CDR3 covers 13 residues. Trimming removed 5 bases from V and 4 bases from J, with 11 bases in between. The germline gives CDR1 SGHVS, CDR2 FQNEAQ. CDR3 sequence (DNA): TGTGCCAGCAGCCGCGACAGACCCACTGAAGCTTTCTTT. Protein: CASSRDRPTEAFF. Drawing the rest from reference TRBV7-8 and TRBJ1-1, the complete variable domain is GAGVSQSPRYKVAKRGQDVALRCDPISGHVSLFWYQQALGQGPEFLTYFQNEAQLDKSGLPSDRFFAERPEGSVSTLKIQRTQQEDSAVYLCASSRDRPTEAFFGQGTRLTVV.

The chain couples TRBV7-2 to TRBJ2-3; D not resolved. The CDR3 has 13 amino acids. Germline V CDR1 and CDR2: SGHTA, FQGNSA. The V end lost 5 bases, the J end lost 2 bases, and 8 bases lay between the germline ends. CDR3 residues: CASSPRTTDTQYF. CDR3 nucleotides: TGTGCCAGCAGCCCCCGGACCACAGATACGCAGTATTTT.

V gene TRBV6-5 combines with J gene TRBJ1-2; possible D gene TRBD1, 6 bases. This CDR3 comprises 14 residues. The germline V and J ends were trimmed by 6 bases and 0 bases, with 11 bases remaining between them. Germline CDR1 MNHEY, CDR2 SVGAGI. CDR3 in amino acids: CASRRTEANYGYTF. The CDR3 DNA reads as TGTGCCAGCAGAAGGACAGAAGCTAACTATGGCTACACCTTC.

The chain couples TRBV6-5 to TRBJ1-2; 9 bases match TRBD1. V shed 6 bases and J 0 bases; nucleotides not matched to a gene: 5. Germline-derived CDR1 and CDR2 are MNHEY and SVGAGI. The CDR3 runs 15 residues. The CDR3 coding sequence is TGTGCCAGCAGCATAAGACAGGGGGCTAACTATGGCTACACCTTC. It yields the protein CASSIRQGANYGYTF.

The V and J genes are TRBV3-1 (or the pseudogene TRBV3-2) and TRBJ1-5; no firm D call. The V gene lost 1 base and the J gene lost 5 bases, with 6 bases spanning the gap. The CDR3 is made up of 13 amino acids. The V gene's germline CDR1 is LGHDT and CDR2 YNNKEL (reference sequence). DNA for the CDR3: TGTGCCAGCAGCCAAGCCAGCGATCAGCCCCAGCATTTT. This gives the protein CASSQASDQPQHF.

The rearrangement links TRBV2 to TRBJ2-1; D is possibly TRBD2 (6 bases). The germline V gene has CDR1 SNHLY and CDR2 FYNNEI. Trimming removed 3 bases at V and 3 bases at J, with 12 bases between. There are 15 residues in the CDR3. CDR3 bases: TGTGCCAGCAGTGAGGAGGGGCCCGTCTACAATGAGCAGTTCTTC. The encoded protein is CASSEEGPVYNEQFF. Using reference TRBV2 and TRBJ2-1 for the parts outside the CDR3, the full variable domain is EPEVTQTPSHQVTQMGQEVILRCVPISNHLYFYWYRQILGQKVEFLVSFYNNEISEKSEIFDDQFSVERPDGSNFTLKIRSTKLEDSAMYFCASSEEGPVYNEQFFGPGTRLTVL.